The 15 T cell receptor beta chains given below trace back to one sample, sequenced in a study of T cell repertoires in cytomegalovirus infection. TCRdb redid the calling of the reads with MiXCR, one entry per CDR3 protein. The sample lists approximately 500,000 distinct CDR3 sequences; more than 25% were seen once. What was sequenced was PBMCs. The receptors stem from a human donor in good health (CMV status not recorded). Some clones in this sample may be carry-over from other donors' samples.

The rearrangement links TRBV11-2 to TRBJ2-1; 13 bases line up with TRBD2. Per the germline V gene, CDR1 is SGHAT and CDR2 is FQNNGV. The V gene end was trimmed by 6 bases and the J gene end by 2 bases; junction bases not matched to a gene: 16. The CDR3 extends over 20 amino acids. Here the CDR3 DNA reads TGTGCCAGCAGTTCGACCCCGACTAGCGGGAGGAAAGGTCCCTACAATGAGCAGTTCTTC. Protein: CASSSTPTSGRKGPYNEQFF.

This clonotype was seen repeatedly, ten times or more. This chain links TRBV7-2 with TRBJ2-4; D possibly matches TRBD1 or TRBD2 (6 bases each). V dropped 4 bases and J dropped 0 bases, with 16 bases sitting between them. The CDR3 is 17 amino acids. The V gene's germline CDR1 is SGHTA and CDR2 FQGNSA. CDR3 DNA sequence: TGTGCCAGCAGCTCCCCACTAGGGGGGTCAGCCAAAAACATTCAGTACTTC. This translates into CASSSPLGGSAKNIQYF.

This clonotype was seen only once. The chain combines TRBV5-4 with TRBJ2-2, with D possibly TRBD2 on 5 matching bases. The CDR3 runs 16 residues. Trimming removed 3 bases from V and 6 bases from J, with 18 bases in between. The germline CDR1 and CDR2 sequences are SGHNT and YYREEE (reference sequence). The CDR3 sequence: CASSWDRDSRAGELFF. The CDR3, as DNA: TGTGCCAGCAGCTGGGATCGGGATTCCCGTGCCGGGGAGCTGTTTTTT.

This clonotype was counted ten times or more. CDR3 sequence: CASISLNTGELFF. The DNA of the CDR3 is TGTGCCAGCATATCTTTGAACACCGGGGAGCTGTTTTTT. The rearrangement links TRBV7-2 to TRBJ2-2, with D unresolved. V dropped 7 bases and J dropped 1 base, with 7 bases sitting between them. Germline loops: CDR1 SGHTA, CDR2 FQGNSA. The CDR3 runs to 13 residues.

This rearrangement joins TRBV6-2 or TRBV6-3 to TRBJ1-1, with 7 nucleotides matching TRBD1. This CDR3 region has 12 residues. The germline V gene has CDR1 MNHEY and CDR2 SVGEGT. Germline trimming cut 5 bases from V and 10 bases from J; bases unmatched to any gene: 7. The CDR3 bases are TGTGCCAGCAGTACCCTCGGGACAGTAGCTTTCTTT. Encoded protein: CASSTLGTVAFF.

This clonotype turned up a few times. The gene calls are TRBV7-9 and TRBJ2-5; 14 bases fit TRBD2. With 5 bases clipped from V and 4 bases from J, the junction kept 6 bases outside the gene matches. This CDR3 is 16 amino acids long. CDR1 is SEHNR and CDR2 is FQNEAQ in the germline V gene (reference sequence). CDR3 in DNA: TGTGCCAGCAGCACTCGGACTAGCGGGAGGCGAGAGACCCAGTACTTC. Translation: CASSTRTSGRRETQYF. Combining the CDR3 with reference TRBV7-9 and TRBJ2-5 gives the whole variable domain DTGVSQNPRHKITKRGQNVTFRCDPISEHNRLYWYRQTLGQGPEFLTYFQNEAQLEKSRLLSDRFSAERPKGSFSTLEIQRTEQGDSAMYLCASSTRTSGRRETQYFGPGTRLLVL.

The chain joins TRBV24-1 to TRBJ2-5; TRBD2 matches 9 bases. The CDR3 covers 16 residues. V lost 1 base to trimming and J lost 5 bases; unmatched junction nucleotides: 7. The V gene's germline CDR1 is KGHDR and CDR2 SFDVKD. CDR3 loop: CATSDFAREGAETQYF. In DNA, the CDR3 is TGTGCCACCAGTGATTTTGCGCGGGAGGGTGCGGAGACCCAGTACTTC.

This clonotype was recorded a few times. This sequence joins TRBV27 and TRBJ2-2; D remains unclear. The CDR3 is made up of 13 amino acids. Trimming left V 4 bases short and J 6 bases short, with 9 bases between. Germline V gives CDR1 MNHEY, CDR2 SMNVEV (reference sequence). CDR3 nucleotides: TGTGCCAGCAGTTATTCGTCAGCCGGGGAGCTGTTTTTT. Protein product: CASSYSSAGELFF.

This chain links TRBV20-1 with TRBJ2-5, with 13 bases lining up with TRBD2. Germline loops: CDR1 DFQATT, CDR2 SNEGSKA (reference sequence). The CDR3 extends over 16 amino acids. The ends lost 5 bases at V and 2 bases at J; junction bases unmatched: 8. The CDR3 DNA reads TGCAGTGCTCCCGGGACTAGCGGGGAATGGCAAGAGACCCAGTACTTC. Protein product: CSAPGTSGEWQETQYF.

This chain joins TRBV15 and TRBJ1-1; possible D gene TRBD1, 6 bases. Trimming removed 1 base from V and 11 bases from J, with 17 bases in between. Germline CDR1 and CDR2: LNHNV and YYDKDF (reference sequence). The CDR3 covers 14 residues. The CDR3 DNA is TGTGCCACCAGCAGAGGGGGGGCAAGCGGGAAGGCTTTCTTT. It is translated as CATSRGGASGKAFF.

This clonotype was seen at least ten times. V usage is TRBV6-1 and J usage is TRBJ1-6; D not certain. Germline V gene sequence: CDR1 MNHNS, CDR2 SASEGT. This CDR3 comprises 15 residues. V was shortened by 4 bases and J by 8 bases, with 15 bases between the two germline ends. The chain's CDR3 is CASSGRAVPDSPLHF. The CDR3 bases are TGTGCCAGCAGTGGAAGGGCAGTCCCCGATTCACCCCTCCACTTT.

This clonotype came up a few times. The CDR3 protein is CASSFLPGGSYEQYV. DNA of the CDR3: TGCGCCAGCAGCTTCCTCCCGGGAGGGTCCTACGAGCAGTACGTC. J is TRBJ2-7 and V is TRBV5-1; 8 positions match TRBD2. The V gene's germline CDR1 is SGHRS and CDR2 YFSETQ. V shed 2 bases, J shed 1 base, and the junction held 5 bases outside the gene matches. This CDR3 spans 15 amino acids.

The gene calls are TRBV6-5 and TRBJ2-5; D possibly matches TRBD1 or TRBD2 (5 bases each). This CDR3 spans 14 amino acids. Trimming shortened V by 6 bases and J by 4 bases, and 15 bases separated the two germline ends. Germline V lookup: CDR1 MNHEY, CDR2 SVGAGI. DNA for the CDR3: TGTGCCAGCAGCCGTACCACTAGGGGAGAGACCCAGTACTTC. This encodes CASSRTTRGETQYF.

Ten or more counts support this clonotype. A read error may be the cause here, since a much bigger clone is one base away. The V call is TRBV7-2, the J call TRBJ2-5; D may be TRBD2 (6 bases). The germline V gene has CDR1 SGHTA and CDR2 FQGNSA. Trimming removed 5 bases from V and 2 bases from J, with 9 bases in between. The CDR3 is 13 residues long. For the CDR3, the DNA is TGTGCCAGCAGCCGCGGGATGCAAGAGACCCAGTACTTC. It codes for CASSRGMQETQYF.

This clonotype was seen only a few times. CDR3 bases: TGCGCCAGCAGCCAAGATGCTAGCGCAACCAAAGAGACCCAGTACTTC. Its protein is CASSQDASATKETQYF. The chain carries TRBV4-1 and TRBJ2-5, with a possible D match to TRBD2 (6 bases). Trimming took 0 bases from V and 3 from J, leaving 14 bases between them. The germline gives CDR1 MGHRA, CDR2 YSYEKL. CDR3 length: 16 amino acids.